This TCR beta chain was profiled in a study of blood T cells in healthy people across ages. The study, taken as a whole, reports: What prevented conclusive comparison of naive and antigen-experienced cells was that PBMCs were unsorted.

About this clonotype: What it recognizes is unknown.

Alongside a J-beta primer mix, a sample-barcoded 5' primer served in a second PCR lasting roughly 7 to 11 cycles. Per-sample output comprised a minimum of 2.5 million paired-end reads containing CDR3. One entry per CDR3 protein, called by TCRdb with MiXCR from the 5' RACE reads. The repertoire holds about 800,000 distinct CDR3 sequences, with 25% as singletons. Germline CDR1 KGHDR, CDR2 SFDVKD. Trimming at V came to 9 bases and at J to 7 bases, leaving 12 bases not matched to a gene. CDR3 length equals 15 residues. This sample also belongs to another study, concerning T cells of mothers and their children.

This sequence was found in a boy aged 5-17 years in good health. Sample: blood. This chain uses TRBV24-1 with TRBJ2-3, with 10 bases fitting TRBD2. The CDR3 sequence is CATGQKGLADYTQYF. In nucleotides, the CDR3 is TGTGCCACCGGACAGAAAGGACTAGCGGACTATACGCAGTATTTT.